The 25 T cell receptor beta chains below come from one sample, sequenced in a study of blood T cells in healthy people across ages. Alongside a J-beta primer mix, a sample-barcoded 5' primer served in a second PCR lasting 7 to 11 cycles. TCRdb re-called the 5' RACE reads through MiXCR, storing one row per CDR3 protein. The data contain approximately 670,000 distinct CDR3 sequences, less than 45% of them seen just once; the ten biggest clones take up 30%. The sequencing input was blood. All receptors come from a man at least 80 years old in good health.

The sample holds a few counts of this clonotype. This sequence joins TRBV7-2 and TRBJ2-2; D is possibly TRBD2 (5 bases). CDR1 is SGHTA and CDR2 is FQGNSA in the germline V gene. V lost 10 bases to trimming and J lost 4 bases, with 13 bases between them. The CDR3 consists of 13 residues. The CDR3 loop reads CATRVDVTGELFF. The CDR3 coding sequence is TGTGCCACGAGGGTCGACGTCACCGGGGAGCTGTTTTTT.

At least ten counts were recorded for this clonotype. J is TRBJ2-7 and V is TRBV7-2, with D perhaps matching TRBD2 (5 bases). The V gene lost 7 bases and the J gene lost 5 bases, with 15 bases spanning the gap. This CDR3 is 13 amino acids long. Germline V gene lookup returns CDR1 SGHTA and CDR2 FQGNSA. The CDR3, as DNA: TGTGCCAGCACCCGGGGTAGCGAGAACGAGCAGTACTTC. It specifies CASTRGSENEQYF.

The CDR3 here is CSAYPLGQGGETQYF. In DNA, the CDR3 is TGCAGTGCTTACCCCCTAGGACAGGGTGGAGAGACCCAGTACTTC. The V gene is TRBV20-1, the J gene TRBJ2-7; 8 nucleotides align to TRBD1. The assigned J gene may be wrong: the sequence end matches TRBJ2-5 better. CDR3 size: 15 residues. Germline loops: CDR1 DFQATT, CDR2 SNEGSKA (reference sequence).

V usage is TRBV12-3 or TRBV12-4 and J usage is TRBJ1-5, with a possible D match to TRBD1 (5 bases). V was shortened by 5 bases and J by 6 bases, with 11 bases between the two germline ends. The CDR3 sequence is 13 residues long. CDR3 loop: CASSVRGGQPQHF. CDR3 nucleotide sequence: TGTGCCAGCAGTGTGCGGGGCGGTCAGCCCCAGCATTTT.

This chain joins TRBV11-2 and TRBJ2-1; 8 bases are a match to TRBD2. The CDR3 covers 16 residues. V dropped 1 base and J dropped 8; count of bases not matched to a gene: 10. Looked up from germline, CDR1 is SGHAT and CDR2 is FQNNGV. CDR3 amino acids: CASSLGGAGVVHEQFF. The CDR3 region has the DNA TGTGCCAGCAGCTTAGGCGGAGCGGGAGTAGTCCATGAGCAGTTCTTC.

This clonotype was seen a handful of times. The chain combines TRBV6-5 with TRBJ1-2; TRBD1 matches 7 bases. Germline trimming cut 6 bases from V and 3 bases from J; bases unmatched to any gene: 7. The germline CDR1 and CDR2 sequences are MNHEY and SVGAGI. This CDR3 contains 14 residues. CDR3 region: CASSRQGRDYGYTF. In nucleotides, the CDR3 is TGTGCCAGCAGCCGACAGGGAAGGGACTATGGCTACACCTTC.

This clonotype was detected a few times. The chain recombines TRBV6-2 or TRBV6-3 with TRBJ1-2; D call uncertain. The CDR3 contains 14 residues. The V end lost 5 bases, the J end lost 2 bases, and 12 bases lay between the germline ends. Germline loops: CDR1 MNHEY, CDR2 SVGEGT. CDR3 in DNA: TGTGCCAGCAGTCTCGTGGGGTACAACTATGGCTACACCTTC. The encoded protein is CASSLVGYNYGYTF.

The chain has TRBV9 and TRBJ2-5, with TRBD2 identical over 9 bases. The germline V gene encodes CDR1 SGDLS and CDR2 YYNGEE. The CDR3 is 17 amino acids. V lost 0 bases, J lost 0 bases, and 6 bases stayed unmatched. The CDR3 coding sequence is TGTGCCAGCAGCGTAGCTCCCAGCGGGGGGAACCAAGAGACCCAGTACTTC. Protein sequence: CASSVAPSGGNQETQYF. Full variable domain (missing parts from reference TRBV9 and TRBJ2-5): DSGVTQTPKHLITATGQRVTLRCSPRSGDLSVYWYQQSLDQGLQFLIQYYNGEERAKGNILERFSAQQFPDLHSELNLSSLELGDSALYFCASSVAPSGGNQETQYFGPGTRLLVL.

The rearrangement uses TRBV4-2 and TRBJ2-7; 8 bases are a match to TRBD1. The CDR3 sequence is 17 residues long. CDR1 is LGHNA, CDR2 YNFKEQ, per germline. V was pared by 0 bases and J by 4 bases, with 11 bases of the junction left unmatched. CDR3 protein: CASSQEGGQGAKYEQYF. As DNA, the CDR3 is TGTGCCAGCAGCCAAGAAGGAGGGCAGGGGGCAAAGTACGAGCAGTACTTC.

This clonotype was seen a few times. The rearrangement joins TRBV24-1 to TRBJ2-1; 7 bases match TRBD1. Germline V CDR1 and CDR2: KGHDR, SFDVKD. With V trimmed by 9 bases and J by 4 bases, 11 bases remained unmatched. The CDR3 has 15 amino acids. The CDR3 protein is CATAPGDSQYNEQFF. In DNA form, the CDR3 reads TGTGCCACCGCCCCTGGGGACAGTCAGTACAATGAGCAGTTCTTC.

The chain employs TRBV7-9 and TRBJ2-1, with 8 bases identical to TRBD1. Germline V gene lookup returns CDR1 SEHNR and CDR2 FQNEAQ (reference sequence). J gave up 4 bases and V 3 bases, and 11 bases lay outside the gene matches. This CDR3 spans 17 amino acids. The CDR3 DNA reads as TGTGCCAGCAGCTTCGCAGGGGGCCGTATTAATTACAATGAGCAGTTCTTC. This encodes CASSFAGGRINYNEQFF.

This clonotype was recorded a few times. CDR3: CSASGGAGQPQHF. CDR3 nucleotide sequence: TGCAGTGCTAGTGGGGGGGCAGGACAGCCCCAGCATTTT. The chain recombines TRBV20-1 with TRBJ1-5; possibly TRBD1 for D (6 bases). V was cut by 3 bases and J by 7 bases, with 13 bases left in between. CDR1 and CDR2 (germline): DFQATT, SNEGSKA (reference sequence). CDR3 length: 13 amino acids.

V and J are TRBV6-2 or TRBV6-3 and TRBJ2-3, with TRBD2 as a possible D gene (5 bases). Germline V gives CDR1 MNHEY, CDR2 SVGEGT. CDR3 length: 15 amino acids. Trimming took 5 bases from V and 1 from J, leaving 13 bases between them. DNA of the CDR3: TGTGCCAGCAGTCCCGGCGTGAGGGGCACAGATACGCAGTATTTT. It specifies CASSPGVRGTDTQYF.

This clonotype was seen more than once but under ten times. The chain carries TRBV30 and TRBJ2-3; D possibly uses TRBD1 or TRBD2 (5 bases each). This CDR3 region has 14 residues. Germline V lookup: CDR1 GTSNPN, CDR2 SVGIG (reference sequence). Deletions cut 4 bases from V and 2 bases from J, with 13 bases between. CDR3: CAWTADTSTDTQYF. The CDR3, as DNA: TGTGCCTGGACAGCGGACACTTCCACAGATACGCAGTATTTT.

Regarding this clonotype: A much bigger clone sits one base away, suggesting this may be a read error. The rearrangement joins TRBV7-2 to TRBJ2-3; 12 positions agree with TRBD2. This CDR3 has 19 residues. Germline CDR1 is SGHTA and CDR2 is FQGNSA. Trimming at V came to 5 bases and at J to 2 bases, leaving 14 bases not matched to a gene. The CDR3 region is CASSPSPPTSGGLTDTQYF. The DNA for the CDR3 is TGTGCCAGCAGCCCGTCCCCTCCGACTAGCGGGGGACTCACAGATACGCAGTATTTT.

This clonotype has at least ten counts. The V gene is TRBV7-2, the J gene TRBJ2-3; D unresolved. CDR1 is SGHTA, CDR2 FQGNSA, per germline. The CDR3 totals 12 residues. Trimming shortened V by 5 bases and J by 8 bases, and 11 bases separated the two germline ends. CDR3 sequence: CASSPRTGTQYF. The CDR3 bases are TGTGCCAGCAGCCCTAGAACGGGTACGCAGTATTTT.

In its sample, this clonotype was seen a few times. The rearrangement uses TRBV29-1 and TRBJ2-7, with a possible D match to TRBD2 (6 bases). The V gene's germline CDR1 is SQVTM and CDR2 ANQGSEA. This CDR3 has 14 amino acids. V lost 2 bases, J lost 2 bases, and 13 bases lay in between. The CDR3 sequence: CSVEYPGEPYEQYF. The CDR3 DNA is TGCAGCGTTGAATACCCGGGAGAGCCCTACGAGCAGTACTTC.

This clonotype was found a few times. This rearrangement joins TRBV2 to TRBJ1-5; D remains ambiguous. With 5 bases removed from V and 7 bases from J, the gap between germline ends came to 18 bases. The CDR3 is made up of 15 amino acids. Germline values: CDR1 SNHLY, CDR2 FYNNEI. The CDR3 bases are TGTGCCAGCAGTCCCGCGGTGGGAAGCGGCCAGCCCCAGCATTTT. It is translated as CASSPAVGSGQPQHF.

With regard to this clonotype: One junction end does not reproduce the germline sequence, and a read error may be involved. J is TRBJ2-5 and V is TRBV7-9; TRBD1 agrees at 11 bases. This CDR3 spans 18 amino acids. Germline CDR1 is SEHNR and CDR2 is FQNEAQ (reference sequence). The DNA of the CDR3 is TGTGCCAGCAGCCTAACAACGGGACAGGGGGTCATTCAGGAGACCCAATACTTC. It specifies CASSLTTGQGVIQETQYF.

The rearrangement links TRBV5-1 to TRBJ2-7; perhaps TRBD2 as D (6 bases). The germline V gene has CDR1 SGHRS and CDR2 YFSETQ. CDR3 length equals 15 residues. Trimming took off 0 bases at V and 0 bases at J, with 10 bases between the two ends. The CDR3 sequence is CASSLGGVYSYEQYF. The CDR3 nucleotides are TGCGCCAGCAGCTTGGGGGGGGTCTACTCCTACGAGCAGTACTTC.

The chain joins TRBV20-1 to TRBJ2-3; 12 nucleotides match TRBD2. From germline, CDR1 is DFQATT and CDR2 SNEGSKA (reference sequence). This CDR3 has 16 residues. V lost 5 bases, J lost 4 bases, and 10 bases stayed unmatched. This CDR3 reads CSAYPPGLAGSDTQYF. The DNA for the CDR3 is TGCAGTGCTTATCCCCCGGGACTAGCGGGTTCAGATACGCAGTATTTT.

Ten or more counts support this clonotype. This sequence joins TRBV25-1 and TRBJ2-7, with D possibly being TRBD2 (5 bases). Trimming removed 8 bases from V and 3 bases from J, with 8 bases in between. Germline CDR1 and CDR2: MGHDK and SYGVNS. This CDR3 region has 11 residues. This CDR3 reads CASSEDYEQYF. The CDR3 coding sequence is TGTGCCAGCTCGGAGGACTACGAGCAGTACTTC.

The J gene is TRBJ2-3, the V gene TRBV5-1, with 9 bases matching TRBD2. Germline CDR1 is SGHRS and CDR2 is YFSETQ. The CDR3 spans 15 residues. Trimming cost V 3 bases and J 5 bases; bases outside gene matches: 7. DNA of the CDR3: TGCGCCAGCAGCTGGCGGGGGGGCCGGGGAGATACGCAGTATTTT. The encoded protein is CASSWRGGRGDTQYF.

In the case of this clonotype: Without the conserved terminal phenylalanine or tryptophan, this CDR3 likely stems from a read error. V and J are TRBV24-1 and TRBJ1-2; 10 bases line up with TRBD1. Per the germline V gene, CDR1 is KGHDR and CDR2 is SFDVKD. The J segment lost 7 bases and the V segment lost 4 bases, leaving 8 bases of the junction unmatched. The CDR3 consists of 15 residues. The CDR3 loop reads CATSESGTGVFGYTI. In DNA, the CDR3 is TGTGCCACCAGTGAGTCCGGGACAGGGGTATTTGGCTACACCATC.

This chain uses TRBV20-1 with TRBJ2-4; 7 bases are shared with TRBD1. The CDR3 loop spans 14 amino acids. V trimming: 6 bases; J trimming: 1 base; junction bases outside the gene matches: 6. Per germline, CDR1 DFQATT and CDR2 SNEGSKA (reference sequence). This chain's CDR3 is CSALTGSAKNIQYF. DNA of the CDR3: TGCAGTGCCCTGACAGGGTCGGCCAAAAACATTCAGTACTTC.